A single sample gave rise to the 16 T cell receptor beta chains below, sequenced in a study of T-cell memory formation after mild COVID-19. TCRdb ran MiXCR on the 5' RACE reads and lists one entry per CDR3 protein. The sample holds some 43,000 distinct CDR3 sequences, approximately 6.5% seen once. Sequenced sample: PBMCs or a T cell subset sorted from them (not recorded which). The receptors shown here come from an adult who had mild COVID-19 (a few samples of this study predate the infection). Cell type and time point are not known.

This clonotype was seen many times. The J gene is TRBJ1-6, the V gene TRBV27, with D unresolved. Trimming shortened V by 3 bases and J by 7 bases, and 10 bases separated the two germline ends. Germline CDR1 and CDR2: MNHEY and SMNVEV (reference sequence). The CDR3 extends over 14 amino acids. Here the CDR3 reads CASSLLTENSPLHF. The CDR3 region has the DNA TGTGCCAGCAGTTTGTTGACGGAAAATTCACCCCTCCACTTT.

This clonotype was seen at least ten times. The chain recombines TRBV5-1 with TRBJ2-3; the match to TRBD2 covers 7 bases. CDR3 length equals 16 residues. Germline loops: CDR1 SGHRS, CDR2 YFSETQ. The V gene end was trimmed by 5 bases and the J gene end by 0 bases; junction bases not matched to a gene: 9. CDR3: CASRLQGAGSTDTQYF. The CDR3 DNA is TGCGCCAGCAGACTCCAAGGAGCGGGAAGCACAGATACGCAGTATTTT.

In regard to this clonotype: With a much larger clone just one base away, this may be a read error. CDR3 DNA: TGTGCCAGCAGCTTCGGGGTATTTAATGAGCAGTACTTC. Translating gives CASSFGVFNEQYF. This chain connects TRBV5-6 to TRBJ2-1; perhaps TRBD2 as D (5 bases). The J call may be mistaken, given a closer DNA end match to TRBJ2-7. Germline CDR1 SGHDT, CDR2 YYEEEE. The CDR3 contains 13 residues.

The chain combines TRBV2 with TRBJ1-5, with 8 nucleotides matching TRBD1. The CDR3 runs 15 residues. CDR1 SNHLY and CDR2 FYNNEI come from the germline V gene. V was clipped by 4 bases and J by 6 bases; unmatched bases: 8. This CDR3 reads CASSGQGLRSQPQHF. The CDR3 nucleotides read TGTGCCAGCAGTGGACAGGGGCTTCGGAGTCAGCCCCAGCATTTT.

This clonotype was counted between two and nine times. V is TRBV6-6 and J is TRBJ1-1; TRBD1 might be the D (5 bases). This CDR3 has 19 amino acids. V was shortened by 0 bases and J by 0 bases, with 20 bases between the two germline ends. CDR1 MNHNY and CDR2 SVGAGI come from the germline V gene (reference sequence). The CDR3 sequence: CASSYSGREHLVMNTEAFF. CDR3 bases: TGTGCCAGCAGTTACTCGGGACGCGAGCATCTGGTCATGAACACTGAAGCTTTCTTT.

This clonotype was counted a few times. The rearrangement uses TRBV3-1 and TRBJ2-7; 10 positions agree with TRBD2. With V trimmed by 1 base and J by 3 bases, 12 bases remained unmatched. The length of the CDR3 is 18 residues. Germline V lookup: CDR1 LGHDT, CDR2 YNNKEL (reference sequence). For the CDR3, the DNA is TGTGCCAGCAGCCAAGGCTTGGGTAGCGGGAGGCTCGGCTACGAGCAGTACTTC. It codes for CASSQGLGSGRLGYEQYF.

This clonotype was counted between two and nine times. J is TRBJ1-2 and V is TRBV9, with D perhaps TRBD1 (6 bases). Germline loops: CDR1 SGDLS, CDR2 YYNGEE. This CDR3 has 15 residues. V was pared by 0 bases and J by 3 bases, with 12 bases between. This CDR3 is CASSVGGPLDYGYTF. The CDR3 DNA is TGTGCCAGCAGCGTAGGGGGGCCCTTGGACTATGGCTACACCTTC.

This clonotype was seen a few times. The V gene is TRBV27, the J gene TRBJ2-7; TRBD1 matches 9 bases. In germline, CDR1 is MNHEY, CDR2 SMNVEV (reference sequence). The CDR3 has 15 residues. Trimming at V came to 8 bases and at J to 2 bases, leaving 10 bases not matched to a gene. The CDR3 nucleotides read TGTGCCAGCTGTAGTCCCGGGACAGGGACCTACGAGCAGTACTTC. It yields the protein CASCSPGTGTYEQYF.

This clonotype was seen more than once but under ten times. V gene TRBV12-3 or TRBV12-4 combines with J gene TRBJ1-1, with D hard to call. The V gene lost 1 base and the J gene lost 11 bases, with 8 bases spanning the gap. The CDR3 is 11 residues long. For the CDR3, the DNA is TGTGCCAGCAGTTTAGTTGGTTCGGCTTTCTTT. The encoded protein is CASSLVGSAFF.

The chain carries TRBV6-5 and TRBJ1-3; 12 bases fit TRBD1. The length of the CDR3 is 15 residues. The V and J ends lost 8 bases and 2 bases, in that order; junction bases with no gene match: 4. The germline V gene has CDR1 MNHEY and CDR2 SVGAGI. In DNA, the CDR3 is TGTGCCAGCGCCCGGGACAGGGGGCCTGGAAACACCATATATTTT. Translated, it gives CASARDRGPGNTIYF.

This clonotype appeared a few times. The J gene is TRBJ1-5, the V gene TRBV6-5; TRBD1 matches 8 bases. The CDR3 length is 16 residues. J was trimmed by 0 bases and V by 6 bases; bases with no gene match: 7. Germline V CDR1 and CDR2: MNHEY, SVGAGI. The DNA for the CDR3 is TGTGCCAGCAGCCGGACAGGGCCTTATAGCAATCAGCCCCAGCATTTT. Protein product: CASSRTGPYSNQPQHF.

This clonotype was seen repeatedly, ten times or more. The chain uses TRBV30 and TRBJ1-4; no clear D gene. Germline values: CDR1 GTSNPN, CDR2 SVGIG (reference sequence). This CDR3 is 15 amino acids long. The ends were cut back, 2 bases at V and 5 bases at J, with 15 bases in the middle. DNA for the CDR3: TGTGCCTGGAGTACCTTGGTGGGAAGAAATGAAAAACTGTTTTTT. This sequence encodes CAWSTLVGRNEKLFF.

This clonotype has more than one count but fewer than ten. CDR3 in DNA: TGTGCCAGCTCACTAATCCAGGGAGATACGCAGTATTTT. It specifies CASSLIQGDTQYF. The chain has TRBV18 and TRBJ2-3, with D possibly matching TRBD1 (5 bases). The length of the CDR3 is 13 residues. V was shortened by 4 bases and J by 5 bases, with 10 bases between the two germline ends. Germline values: CDR1 KGHSH, CDR2 LQKENI.

The gene calls are TRBV19 and TRBJ1-1; TRBD1 might be the D (6 bases). The CDR3 extends over 13 amino acids. Germline V gene sequence: CDR1 LNHDA, CDR2 SQIVND (reference sequence). Between the trimmed V and J ends, which lost 7 bases and 3 bases, there was a span of 12 bases. CDR3 sequence (DNA): TGTGCCAGTACCGCGACAGGTTACACTGAAGCTTTCTTT. This sequence encodes CASTATGYTEAFF.

This clonotype came up many times. This chain joins TRBV4-3 and TRBJ2-3, with D tentatively TRBD2 (5 bases). This CDR3 has 16 residues. Per the germline V gene, CDR1 is LGHNA and CDR2 is YSLEER. Trimming left V 1 base short and J 7 bases short, with 18 bases between. CDR3 protein: CASSQGSSAGSNTQYF. Written as DNA, the CDR3 is TGCGCCAGCAGCCAAGGAAGCTCGGCGGGTTCAAATACGCAGTATTTT.

The chain uses TRBV24-1 and TRBJ2-1; 7 bases align to TRBD1. Germline values: CDR1 KGHDR, CDR2 SFDVKD. J gave up 0 bases and V 3 bases, and 7 bases lay outside the gene matches. The length of the CDR3 is 17 residues. This CDR3 reads CATSDVLTGASYNEQFF. The CDR3 nucleotides read TGTGCCACCAGTGATGTACTCACAGGGGCCTCCTACAATGAGCAGTTCTTC.